This is a list of T cell receptor beta chains from one sample in a study of blood T cells in healthy people across ages. TCRdb itself ran the 5' RACE reads through MiXCR, one entry per CDR3 protein. Of approximately 400,000 distinct CDR3 sequences in the sample, approximately 51% were seen once. Material for sequencing was blood. All receptors come from a man aged 55-75 years in good health. The CDR3 runs from the conserved cysteine through the conserved F or W. The order of the fields is CDR3 protein, J gene, CDR3 length, V gene, clone size. Size values are once, few and many counts, or a class for expanded clones, and some rows have none.

CDR3 protein: CASSPRTTNDETQYF; J gene: TRBJ2-5; CDR3 length: 15; V gene: TRBV27; clone size: few
CDR3 protein: CASSIEGLGYNEQYF; J gene: TRBJ2-5; CDR3 length: 15; V gene: TRBV19; clone size: -
CDR3 protein: CATTDSSYEQYF; J gene: TRBJ2-7; CDR3 length: 12; V gene: TRBV19; clone size: many
CDR3 protein: CNAFPGTSGSVHNEQYF; J gene: TRBJ2-7; CDR3 length: 17; V gene: TRBV20-1; clone size: -
CDR3 protein: CSVAGDGEQFF; J gene: TRBJ2-1; CDR3 length: 11; V gene: TRBV29-1; clone size: -
CDR3 protein: CASSRDVQNQETQYF; J gene: TRBJ2-5; CDR3 length: 15; V gene: TRBV5-5; clone size: once
CDR3 protein: CASSLSLASNERYF; J gene: TRBJ2-7; CDR3 length: 14; V gene: TRBV11-1; clone size: few
CDR3 protein: CSAPKTSGGGYNEQFF; J gene: TRBJ2-1; CDR3 length: 16; V gene: TRBV20-1; clone size: -
CDR3 protein: CASSYFGTSGNIQYF; J gene: TRBJ2-4; CDR3 length: 15; V gene: TRBV6-5; clone size: -
CDR3 protein: CASSLLPVGEAFF; J gene: TRBJ1-1; CDR3 length: 13; V gene: TRBV28; clone size: -
CDR3 protein: CATGTGTRPYEQYF; J gene: TRBJ2-7; CDR3 length: 14; V gene: TRBV24-1; clone size: few
CDR3 protein: CASSTLPSYEQYF; J gene: TRBJ2-7; CDR3 length: 13; V gene: TRBV27; clone size: -
CDR3 protein: CASRIVGGHPTF; J gene: TRBJ1-2; CDR3 length: 12; V gene: TRBV12-3/TRBV12-4; clone size: few
CDR3 protein: CASSSGGPKNIQYF; J gene: TRBJ2-4; CDR3 length: 14; V gene: TRBV6-6; clone size: -
CDR3 protein: CSLRTSGSQETQYF; J gene: TRBJ2-5; CDR3 length: 14; V gene: TRBV29-1; clone size: -
CDR3 protein: CASSISGTYNNQPQHF; J gene: TRBJ1-5; CDR3 length: 16; V gene: TRBV7-2; clone size: -
CDR3 protein: CASSGTGGGQETQYF; J gene: TRBJ2-5; CDR3 length: 15; V gene: TRBV5-1; clone size: -
CDR3 protein: CASSHNNEQYF; J gene: TRBJ2-7; CDR3 length: 11; V gene: TRBV3-1; clone size: -
CDR3 protein: CSATWGGRNEKLFF; J gene: TRBJ1-4; CDR3 length: 14; V gene: TRBV20-1; clone size: -
CDR3 protein: CASSKDRGTDTQYF; J gene: TRBJ2-3; CDR3 length: 14; V gene: TRBV21-1; clone size: -
CDR3 protein: CASSLSPNTDTQYF; J gene: TRBJ2-3; CDR3 length: 14; V gene: TRBV7-2; clone size: -
CDR3 protein: CASSLRGTEAFF; J gene: TRBJ1-1; CDR3 length: 12; V gene: TRBV7-2; clone size: few
CDR3 protein: CASSSGLAGYEQYF; J gene: TRBJ2-7; CDR3 length: 14; V gene: TRBV7-8; clone size: many
CDR3 protein: CASSLSTQGIQYF; J gene: TRBJ2-4; CDR3 length: 13; V gene: TRBV4-3; clone size: few
CDR3 protein: CSVGPLREAFF; J gene: TRBJ1-1; CDR3 length: 11; V gene: TRBV29-1; clone size: -
CDR3 protein: CASSVVPTGTQYF; J gene: TRBJ2-5; CDR3 length: 13; V gene: TRBV9; clone size: -
CDR3 protein: CASSPIGRVHEQFF; J gene: TRBJ2-1; CDR3 length: 14; V gene: TRBV28; clone size: few
CDR3 protein: CASSEVGGSYNEQFF; J gene: TRBJ2-1; CDR3 length: 15; V gene: TRBV2; clone size: few
CDR3 protein: CASTPGGSHEQYF; J gene: TRBJ2-7; CDR3 length: 13; V gene: TRBV12-3/TRBV12-4; clone size: few
CDR3 protein: CASKTTAIYNEQFF; J gene: TRBJ2-1; CDR3 length: 14; V gene: TRBV12-3/TRBV12-4; clone size: -
CDR3 protein: CSARDPRDDEQYF; J gene: TRBJ2-7; CDR3 length: 13; V gene: TRBV20-1; clone size: -
CDR3 protein: CASSLGTGNYEQYF; J gene: TRBJ2-7; CDR3 length: 14; V gene: TRBV12-3/TRBV12-4; clone size: -
CDR3 protein: CASSLWASGSQETQYF; J gene: TRBJ2-5; CDR3 length: 16; V gene: TRBV12-3/TRBV12-4; clone size: few
CDR3 protein: CASSSPAPYEQYF; J gene: TRBJ2-7; CDR3 length: 13; V gene: TRBV28; clone size: -
CDR3 protein: CSARLAGKETQYF; J gene: TRBJ2-5; CDR3 length: 13; V gene: TRBV20-1; clone size: few
CDR3 protein: CASIGDQNIQYF; J gene: TRBJ2-4; CDR3 length: 12; V gene: TRBV28; clone size: -
CDR3 protein: CATSTPRQANYGYTF; J gene: TRBJ1-2; CDR3 length: 15; V gene: TRBV15; clone size: -
CDR3 protein: CSAPSGVAYEQYF; J gene: TRBJ2-7; CDR3 length: 13; V gene: TRBV20-1; clone size: many
CDR3 protein: CASSFRYNEQYF; J gene: TRBJ2-7; CDR3 length: 12; V gene: TRBV7-2; clone size: -
CDR3 protein: CASSQGISGNQPQHF; J gene: TRBJ1-5; CDR3 length: 15; V gene: TRBV4-1; clone size: -
CDR3 protein: CASSLGALAGGVNEQFF; J gene: TRBJ2-1; CDR3 length: 17; V gene: TRBV7-9; clone size: -
CDR3 protein: CASSRTRAGRETQYF; J gene: TRBJ2-5; CDR3 length: 15; V gene: TRBV5-1; clone size: few
CDR3 protein: CASTGFGLAGTDTQYF; J gene: TRBJ2-3; CDR3 length: 16; V gene: TRBV18; clone size: few
CDR3 protein: CSAIPGYSNQPQHF; J gene: TRBJ1-5; CDR3 length: 14; V gene: TRBV20-1; clone size: -
CDR3 protein: CASSPQAGGTNEQFF; J gene: TRBJ2-1; CDR3 length: 15; V gene: TRBV11-2; clone size: once
CDR3 protein: CASSLERGSPYGYTF; J gene: TRBJ1-2; CDR3 length: 15; V gene: TRBV5-1; clone size: -
CDR3 protein: CASSRQGAGEQYF; J gene: TRBJ2-5; CDR3 length: 13; V gene: TRBV6-5; clone size: few
CDR3 protein: CSATSGRETQYF; J gene: TRBJ2-5; CDR3 length: 12; V gene: TRBV20-1; clone size: -
CDR3 protein: CASSAGQTLTDTQYF; J gene: TRBJ2-3; CDR3 length: 15; V gene: TRBV5-6; clone size: -
CDR3 protein: CASSLGQGQYF; J gene: TRBJ2-5; CDR3 length: 11; V gene: TRBV28; clone size: many
CDR3 protein: CASSYRGLAGGEQYF; J gene: TRBJ2-5; CDR3 length: 15; V gene: TRBV6-5; clone size: few
CDR3 protein: CASSYETGFVEQYF; J gene: -; CDR3 length: 14; V gene: TRBV6-6; clone size: -